The next 8 T cell receptor beta chains were all read from a single sample in a study of prognosis after radiotherapy for stage I lung cancer. The authors amplified TCR beta CDR3 from genomic DNA using two-round multiplex PCR. Primers specific to each TRBV and TRBJ gene were used in first-round PCR. TCRdb redid the calling of the multiplex PCR reads with MiXCR, one entry per CDR3 protein. The sample gives 51,000 or so distinct CDR3 sequences, approximately 35% of which show up once; 9.2% is in the top ten. The sequenced sample was PBMCs, obtained before or after stereotactic body radiation therapy (not recorded which). The source is a donor at least 50 years old with non-small cell lung cancer.

The genes are TRBV11-2 and TRBJ1-6; D not certain. Trimming stripped 3 bases from V and 6 bases from J, with 9 bases between. Germline V gene lookup returns CDR1 SGHAT and CDR2 FQNNGV. The CDR3 totals 14 residues. The CDR3 DNA reads as TGTGCCAGCAGCTTGAAGGGTACTAATTCACCCCTCCACTTT. Residues: CASSLKGTNSPLHF.

About this clonotype itself: With a far larger clone one base away, a read error is the likely cause. The chain employs TRBV30 and TRBJ2-5; D possibly corresponds to TRBD2 (5 bases). The end of the DNA fits TRBJ2-1 better, so the J call may be wrong. The V gene's germline CDR1 is GTSNPN and CDR2 SVGIG (reference sequence). The CDR3 has 16 residues. CDR3 coding DNA: TGTGCCTGGAGGGCGGCGGGCGGTTACTGGGTTAATGAGCAGTTCTTC. Encoded protein: CAWRAAGGYWVNEQFF.

To note about this clonotype: A much larger clone lies one base from this, so it may be a read error. The chain carries TRBV6-1 and TRBJ2-5; 8 bases align to TRBD1. The V gene's germline CDR1 is MNHNS and CDR2 SASEGT. The CDR3 has 15 residues. The trim removed 9 bases at V and 0 bases at J, leaving 9 bases unmatched. The CDR3 DNA follows: TGTGCCAGAAGCTCCGGACAGGGCCACCAAGAGACCCAGTACTTC. This gives the protein CARSSGQGHQETQYF.

This clonotype was seen repeatedly, ten times or more. The chain couples TRBV6-1 to TRBJ1-4; TRBD1 is a possible D gene (6 bases). From germline, CDR1 is MNHNS and CDR2 SASEGT. This CDR3 region has 17 residues. With 8 bases removed from V and 0 bases from J, the gap between germline ends came to 19 bases. The CDR3 is CASFKRGALATNEKLFF. As DNA, the CDR3 is TGTGCCAGCTTTAAGCGGGGGGCTCTTGCAACTAATGAAAAACTGTTTTTT.

This clonotype was recorded at least ten times. The rearrangement links TRBV2 to TRBJ1-5; D gene ambiguous. Germline V CDR1 and CDR2: SNHLY, FYNNEI. CDR3 length: 12 residues. The germline V and J ends were trimmed by 3 bases and 1 base, with 1 base remaining between them. The CDR3 DNA sequence: TGTGCCAGCAGTGACAGCAATCAGCCCCAGCATTTT. Translated, it gives CASSDSNQPQHF.

In the case of this clonotype: This sequence may be a read error, since a much larger clone differs from it by one base. V usage is TRBV12-3 or TRBV12-4 and J usage is TRBJ1-1; 9 bases align to TRBD1. The V segment lost 6 bases and the J segment 6 bases; nucleotides outside the gene matches: 8. CDR3 length: 14 amino acids. This chain's CDR3 is CASSRDRECSEAFF. The CDR3 DNA is TGTGCCAGCAGCCGGGACAGGGAATGTTCTGAAGCTTTCTTT.

In its sample, this clonotype was seen many times. The chain is built from TRBV28 and TRBJ2-3; D gene uncertain. The CDR3 spans 15 residues. CDR1 is MDHEN and CDR2 is SYDVKM in the germline V gene. The ends were cut back, 4 bases at V and 1 base at J, with 12 bases in the middle. The CDR3, as DNA: TGTGCCAGCAGTTCCTCTGGGGATCGCACAGATACGCAGTATTTT. Its translation: CASSSSGDRTDTQYF.

The sample holds many counts of this clonotype. The chain uses TRBV7-2 and TRBJ2-1; D is uncertain. The CDR3 spans 13 residues. V was pared by 5 bases and J by 5 bases, with 10 bases between. Germline CDR1 and CDR2: SGHTA and FQGNSA. CDR3 in amino acids: CASSTARHNEQFF. The CDR3 DNA is TGTGCCAGCAGCACCGCGCGTCACAATGAGCAGTTCTTC.